The next 15 T cell receptor beta chains were all read from a single sample in a study of low-dose radiotherapy and immunotherapy resistance in tumors (dated by TCRdb to between 2022 and 2023). The time point label of this sample denotes: after trial treatment. This specimen's treatment or condition label, interpreted: LDRT plus nivolumab, ipilimumab, low-dose cyclophosphamide and aspirin (RACIN trial). The sample was run on an Illumina HiSeq 2500. Superscript III and a set of TRAV- and TRBV-specific primers were used to synthesize first-strand cDNA, so that both TCRalpha and TCRbeta chains were covered. TCRs were amplified with Phusion for 15 to 20 PCR cycles using a constant-region primer together with the adapter attached to the V primers. TCRdb passed the public sequencing reads through fastp at Q25 and MiXCR, retaining productive beta sequences. Under each unique CDR3 protein, matching rows form one entry showing the most common genes and DNA. The sample includes some 100,000 distinct CDR3 sequences, with roughly 20% observed a single time. The ten biggest clones cover about 4% of the sample.

This specimen consisted of PBMCs, obtained after low-dose radiotherapy plus immunotherapy. The receptor source for this set is a male donor with prostate cancer.

This clonotype was observed a handful of times. This sequence joins TRBV5-5 and TRBJ2-7; 8 bases are a match to TRBD1. Germline V CDR1 and CDR2: SGHKS, YYEKEE (reference sequence). The J segment lost 3 bases and the V segment lost 3 bases, leaving 11 bases of the junction unmatched. This CDR3 spans 16 amino acids. The CDR3 here is CASSSNPKDRDYEQYF. CDR3 coding DNA: TGTGCCAGCAGCTCCAATCCCAAGGACAGGGACTACGAGCAGTACTTC.

This clonotype was observed many times. This chain joins TRBV5-4 and TRBJ1-2; unclear D gene. CDR1 is SGHNT, CDR2 YYREEE, per germline (reference sequence). The length of the CDR3 is 16 residues. Trimming removed 4 bases from V and 6 bases from J, with 22 bases in between. CDR3 loop: CASSDPPSWSSHGYTF. CDR3 in DNA: TGTGCCAGCAGCGACCCCCCCAGTTGGAGTTCACATGGCTACACCTTC.

This clonotype was seen many times. This chain joins TRBV7-8 and TRBJ1-1, with 8 bases lining up with TRBD1. V shed 4 bases, J shed 11 bases, and the junction held 9 bases outside the gene matches. CDR1 and CDR2 from the germline V gene are SGHVS and FQNEAQ. This CDR3 spans 13 amino acids. DNA of the CDR3: TGTGCCAGCAGCTCCCACAGGGGGGGAGACGCTTTCTTT. Its translation: CASSSHRGGDAFF. The whole variable domain, filled in from reference TRBV7-8 and TRBJ1-1, reads GAGVSQSPRYKVAKRGQDVALRCDPISGHVSLFWYQQALGQGPEFLTYFQNEAQLDKSGLPSDRFFAERPEGSVSTLKIQRTQQEDSAVYLCASSSHRGGDAFFGQGTRLTVV.

This clonotype was seen more than once but under ten times. The CDR3 DNA reads as TGCAGCGTCAACCGGGCCAATTCCGGTGAGCAGTACTTC. Translated: CSVNRANSGEQYF. V is TRBV29-1 and J is TRBJ2-7, with unresolved D. Looked up from germline, CDR1 is SQVTM and CDR2 is ANQGSEA. V gave up 6 bases and J gave up 7 bases, with 19 bases separating them. CDR3 length: 13 residues.

The table lists this clonotype with many counts. The chain uses TRBV12-3 or TRBV12-4 and TRBJ1-1; D ambiguous. V was shortened by 6 bases and J by 1 base, with 12 bases between the two germline ends. This CDR3 has 14 residues. In DNA form, the CDR3 reads TGTGCCAGCAGAAAGGGCCAGAAGAACACTGAAGCTTTCTTT. The encoded protein is CASRKGQKNTEAFF.

The sample holds many counts of this clonotype. V is TRBV29-1 and J is TRBJ2-4; TRBD1 is a possible D gene (6 bases). The CDR3 sequence is 13 residues long. CDR1 SQVTM and CDR2 ANQGSEA come from the germline V gene. V was clipped by 3 bases and J by 8 bases, with 14 bases between them. CDR3 nucleotides: TGCAGCGTTGAGGTGGGGGCGCGAGACATTCAGTACTTC. This codes for CSVEVGARDIQYF. The variable domain in full, completed from reference TRBV29-1 and TRBJ2-4, reads SAVISQKPSRDICQRGTSLTIQCQVDSQVTMMFWYRQQPGQSLTLIATANQGSEATYESGFVIDKFPISRPNLTFSTLTVSNMSPEDSSIYLCSVEVGARDIQYFGAGTRLSVL.

In the case of this clonotype: The junction does not match germline at one end; this may be a read error. The CDR3 nucleotides read TGTGCCAGCAGCGCGGGACACCTTTTT. As protein: CASSAGHLF. The rearrangement links TRBV6-4 to TRBJ1-4; possibly TRBD1 for D (6 bases). This CDR3 contains 9 residues. Germline lookup yields CDR1 MRHNA and CDR2 SNTAGT.

This clonotype has a count of ten or more. The genes are TRBV2 and TRBJ1-1; 12 bases are shared with TRBD1. V dropped 3 bases and J dropped 6; count of bases not matched to a gene: 14. The germline gives CDR1 SNHLY, CDR2 FYNNEI. There are 18 residues in the CDR3. The CDR3 sequence is CASSDIMISGTGGSEAFF. Here the CDR3 DNA reads TGTGCCAGCAGTGACATTATGATATCGGGGACAGGGGGCTCTGAAGCTTTCTTT.

This clonotype has a count of ten or more. CDR3 region: CASSFTHQGVTDTQYF. The CDR3 nucleotides read TGCGCCAGCAGCTTTACCCACCAAGGAGTCACAGATACGCAGTATTTT. The chain recombines TRBV5-1 with TRBJ2-3; D remains ambiguous. Germline lookup yields CDR1 SGHRS and CDR2 YFSETQ. Trimming left V 2 bases short and J 2 bases short, with 15 bases between. CDR3 length equals 16 residues.

This clonotype was detected ten times or more. The rearrangement uses TRBV11-1 and TRBJ2-7; D call uncertain. V was cut by 5 bases and J by 5 bases, with 7 bases left in between. This CDR3 comprises 11 residues. From germline, CDR1 is SGHAT and CDR2 FQDESV (reference sequence). This chain's CDR3 is CASSLRDEQYF. The CDR3 nucleotides read TGTGCCAGCAGCCTTAGGGACGAGCAGTACTTC.

Comments on this clonotype: At one end, the junction sequence differs from germline, possibly due to a read error. The J gene is TRBJ2-3, the V gene TRBV12-5, with 13 nucleotides matching TRBD2. Germline loops: CDR1 LGHNT, CDR2 FRNRAP. This CDR3 is 16 amino acids long. The DNA of the CDR3 is TGTGCTGGTGGTTTCCCGACTAGCGGGGGGTCAGATACGCAGTATTTT. Translating gives CAGGFPTSGGSDTQYF.

In this sample, this clonotype turned up many times. One end of the junction does not line up with germline, which may come from a read error. The chain has TRBV7-7 and TRBJ2-5; TRBD2 is a possible D gene (5 bases). From germline, CDR1 is SSHAT and CDR2 FNYEAQ (reference sequence). This CDR3 region has 17 residues. The CDR3 loop reads CASSLAGAPSTGETQYF. Here the CDR3 DNA reads TGTGCTAGCAGCTTAGCAGGAGCTCCTAGCACGGGAGAGACCCAGTACTTC.

The chain employs TRBV6-7 and TRBJ2-7; perhaps TRBD2 as D (6 bases). TRBV6-7 is an ORF; its function is uncertain. V shed 7 bases and J shed 1 base, with 17 bases lying between them. The CDR3 runs 15 residues. The chain's CDR3 is CASTGVRDSSYEQYF. CDR3 DNA: TGTGCCAGCACAGGAGTCCGGGACTCTTCCTACGAGCAGTACTTC.

This chain uses TRBV9 with TRBJ2-3; weak D call: TRBD1 (5 bases). This CDR3 has 14 residues. Trimming removed 0 bases from V and 1 base from J, with 6 bases in between. The germline V gene encodes CDR1 SGDLS and CDR2 YYNGEE. CDR3 protein: CASSVGGRTDTQYF. CDR3 coding DNA: TGTGCCAGCAGCGTAGGGGGCCGCACAGATACGCAGTATTTT.

There are many counts of this clonotype. The chain couples TRBV30 to TRBJ1-6; the D is unclear. The V gene's germline CDR1 is GTSNPN and CDR2 SVGIG (reference sequence). The CDR3 is made up of 13 amino acids. V lost 5 bases, J lost 14 bases, and 19 bases lay in between. DNA of the CDR3: TGTGCCTGGCTGGTGAAGGGTGTGCCAACCCTCCACTTT. Amino acids: CAWLVKGVPTLHF. Complete variable domain (other parts from reference TRBV30 and TRBJ1-6): SQTIHQWPATLVQPVGSPLSLECTVEGTSNPNLYWYRQAAGRGLQLLFYSVGIGQISSEVPQNLSASRPQDRQFILSSKKLLLSDSGFYLCAWLVKGVPTLHFGNGTRLTVT.